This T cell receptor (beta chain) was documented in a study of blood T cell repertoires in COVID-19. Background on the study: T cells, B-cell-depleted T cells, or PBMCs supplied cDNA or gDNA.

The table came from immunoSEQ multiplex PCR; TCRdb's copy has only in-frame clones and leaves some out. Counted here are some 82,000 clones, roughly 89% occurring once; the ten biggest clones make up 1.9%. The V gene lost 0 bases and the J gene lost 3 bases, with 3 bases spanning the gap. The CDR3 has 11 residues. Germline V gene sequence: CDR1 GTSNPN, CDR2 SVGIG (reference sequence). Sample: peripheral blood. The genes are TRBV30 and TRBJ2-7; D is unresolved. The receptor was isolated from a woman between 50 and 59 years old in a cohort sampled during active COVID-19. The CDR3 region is CAWSVGYEQYF. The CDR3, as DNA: TGTGCCTGGAGTGTCGGCTACGAGCAGTACTTC. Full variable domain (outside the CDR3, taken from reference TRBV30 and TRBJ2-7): SQTIHQWPATLVQPVGSPLSLECTVEGTSNPNLYWYRQAAGRGLQLLFYSVGIGQISSEVPQNLSASRPQDRQFILSSKKLLLSDSGFYLCAWSVGYEQYFGPGTRLTVT.